This T cell receptor beta chain was sequenced for a study of beta chain features in type 1 diabetes (dated by TCRdb to about 2018). With regard to the full study: Mean age, gender distribution, total cell number and subset yield did not differ between patients and healthy donors. A total of roughly 100 million sorted cells were examined across all samples, and the number of cells per subset was strongly correlated with RNA yield. The study compared TCRB repertoires of sorted circulating CD4+ T cell subsets between recently diagnosed type 1 diabetes patients and matched healthy donors. Naive and central memory subsets were obtained from all 30 or so donors, but regulatory and stem cell-like memory subsets were isolated from only 8 patients and about 8 healthy donors. Overall results and qualifications from the work: A moderate but significant shortening of TCRB CDR3 length was observed in type 1 diabetes patients in all four CD4+ subsets. Shorter templates might be favored by PCR, yet because patient and control samples were amplified and corrected together, any such skew would affect both groups equally. Because cDNA rather than genomic DNA was sequenced, highly expressing activated cells could have been over-represented, although no difference in activation and CD3 levels was found between groups. Naive, central memory and regulatory TCRB repertoires appeared more similar among patients than among healthy donors. At VDJ recombination sites, type 1 diabetes patients had fewer insertions and more deleted nucleotides, which implies abnormalities in thymic rearrangement. Only small numbers of individuals were included in the HLA sub-analyses, which left unresolved whether HLA type had any influence on TCRB rearrangement.

The High Capacity cDNA Reverse Transcription Kit was used to reverse transcribe all of the isolated RNA, meaning that expressed TCRB transcripts were what got sequenced. Deep immunoSEQ sequencing was applied to naive, central memory and regulatory T cell samples, giving an average of around 4 million total reads per sample. After sorted cells were lysed in RLT buffer, RNA was extracted with DNase-treated RNeasy Micro or Mini kits, with the choice depending on cell number. To prevent cross-contamination, each cell subset was processed individually, whereas patient and healthy donor samples were processed jointly. TCRB sequences were amplified from cDNA with the immunoSEQ multiplex PCR, producing 87-bp fragments spanning the CDR3 region. Amplicons were sequenced on the Illumina HiSeq platform. As for the authors' bioinformatics: PCR bias was corrected computationally using synthetic template baselines, and reads within Hamming distance 2 were collapsed, with unmergeable singletons discarded. By aligning reads against IMGT, V, D and J genes, CDR3 length, and insertions or deletions at six rearrangement sites were assigned. Within each subset, clonotype counts were normalized to sorted cell number, and only after that were true diversity and Gini coefficients computed with the tcR R package. The overlap coefficient, calculated on TCRB nucleotide sequences, was used to quantify repertoire sharing. Out-of-frame TCRB sequences from naive cells were analyzed to stand in for the pre-selection repertoire. TCRdb mirrors the immuneACCESS table, restricted to in-frame sequences. Some clones are absent from its copies; in checked studies, under half trace to an unresolved V gene, and the reason for the others is unknown. V, J and clone size reflect that table, while D and trimming were determined from the DNA. The sample table lists around 260,000 clones, roughly 22% of them with a count of one. Jointly, the top ten make up around 0.03% of the sample.

Only a few counts were recorded for this clone. No cognate antigen has been identified for it. No clone much larger than this one lies a single base away; base qualities are absent. Each donor gave one peripheral blood draw, averaging approximately 0.12 L, which was collected into heparinised tubes. Naive, central memory, regulatory and stem cell-like memory CD4+ T cells were sorted on a BD FACSAria II using a panel including CD45RO, CCR7, CD25, CD127, CD95 and CD27. Every sorted population had a purity above 95%. Right away, PBMCs were isolated by Lymphoprep density gradient centrifugation and were stained directly, with no culture step. So that batch effects would be minimized, each experiment stained and sorted samples in pairs, pairing one healthy donor with one patient. Taken from the germline V gene, the CDR1 and CDR2 loops are KGHSY and FQNENV. V was cut back by 0 bases and J by 4 bases, leaving a gap of 9 bases between them. Inclusive of the bounding cysteine and phenylalanine, the CDR3 is 14 residues long. Kept here is only the CDR3 DNA, which spans 42 bases and is read in frame from base 1.

The chain is encoded by TRBV16 joined to TRBJ1-2, with the D gene too uncertain to name. The receptor's source is a woman in her thirties or forties with type 1 diabetes. The sequenced material came from naive CD4+ T cells from blood. The meaning of the sample's cell subset or site label: true naive CD4+ T cells. At the DNA level, the sequence is TGTGCCAGCAGCCAATCCTCCCTAAGCTATGGCTACACCTTC. Translated, it gives CASSQSSLSYGYTF.